This paragraph covers one T cell receptor beta chain sequence. This CDR3 region has 14 residues. Germline V lookup: CDR1 KGHSH, CDR2 LQKENI. V was pared by 3 bases and J by 4 bases, with 12 bases between. Random hexamers served to reverse transcribe roughly 0.5 to 1 ug RNA. The amplification used immunoSEQ multiplex PCR on TCR beta CDR3; it spanned 54 Vbeta and 13 Jbeta. Via MiXCR, TCRdb re-called the immunoSEQ multiplex PCR reads, giving one row per CDR3 protein. This table has about 210,000 distinct CDR3 sequences, over 90% appearing once. These data belong to a study of CD8 T cells in Susac syndrome. Fulfillment of recently defined diagnostic criteria for definite or probable disease was shown by the patients with Susac syndrome.

The source of this sequence is a human donor with Susac syndrome. Input material: CD4+ T cells from PBMCs. The chain joins TRBV18 to TRBJ1-1, with D possibly being TRBD1 (6 bases). CDR3 in amino acids: CASSPLTGSTEAFF. The CDR3 DNA follows: TGTGCCAGCTCACCTCTAACAGGGAGCACTGAAGCTTTCTTT.